The 26 T cell receptor beta chains below were found in one sample sequenced in a study of neurological immune-mediated disorders. TCRdb fed the 5' RACE reads into MiXCR, producing one record per CDR3 protein. The sample holds under 40,000 distinct CDR3 sequences, 13% seen once. Time point of the sample: longitudinal time-point 2. The source material was PBMCs. These receptors were taken from a woman in her forties in good health.

This clonotype was recorded many times. The chain joins TRBV10-3 to TRBJ2-7; D is perhaps TRBD2 (6 bases). Germline-derived CDR1 and CDR2 are ENHRY and SYGVKD. The V end was cut by 7 bases, the J end by 3 bases, with 10 bases between. The CDR3 length is 12 residues. As DNA, the CDR3 is TGTGCCATCAAGGAGGGGAACTACGAGCAGTACTTC. Its protein product is CAIKEGNYEQYF.

This clonotype has a count of ten or more. The J gene is TRBJ2-7, the V gene TRBV7-2; no firm D call. Trimming stripped 3 bases from V and 0 bases from J, with 9 bases between. Looked up from germline, CDR1 is SGHTA and CDR2 is FQGNSA. The CDR3 contains 14 residues. The CDR3 protein is CASSLWASSYEQYF. DNA for the CDR3: TGTGCCAGCAGCTTGTGGGCGAGCTCCTACGAGCAGTACTTC. The full variable domain, completed using reference TRBV7-2 and TRBJ2-7, is GAGVSQSPSNKVTEKGKDVELRCDPISGHTALYWYRQSLGQGLEFLIYFQGNSAPDKSGLPSDRFSAERTGGSVSTLTIQRTQQEDSAVYLCASSLWASSYEQYFGPGTRLTVT.

This clonotype was seen ten or more times. This chain uses TRBV3-1 with TRBJ2-2, with 7 bases that match TRBD1. Trimming removed 5 bases from V and 4 bases from J; junction bases left unmatched: 7. CDR3 size: 15 residues. Germline V gene lookup returns CDR1 LGHDT and CDR2 YNNKEL (reference sequence). This chain's CDR3 is CASSYRQGGTGELFF. In nucleotides, the CDR3 is TGTGCCAGCAGCTACAGACAGGGCGGCACCGGGGAGCTGTTTTTT.

This clonotype was observed at least ten times. The chain has TRBV27 and TRBJ2-7, with D unclear. With 5 bases removed from V and 0 bases from J, the gap between germline ends came to 14 bases. Germline CDR1 MNHEY, CDR2 SMNVEV (reference sequence). The CDR3 is made up of 15 amino acids. The CDR3 sequence: CASSPTGRFSYEQYF. The CDR3 DNA is TGTGCCAGCAGTCCGACCGGGCGATTCTCCTACGAGCAGTACTTC.

In its sample, this clonotype was seen many times. This CDR3 is CASSLWDSDTEAFF. CDR3 sequence (DNA): TGTGCCAGCAGCTTGTGGGACTCAGACACTGAAGCTTTCTTT. V is TRBV5-5 and J is TRBJ1-1; possible D gene TRBD1, 5 bases. The CDR3 totals 14 residues. CDR1 and CDR2 (germline): SGHKS, YYEKEE (reference sequence). The V end lost 1 base, the J end lost 3 bases, and 10 bases lay between the germline ends.

This clonotype was seen repeatedly, ten times or more. The gene calls are TRBV19 and TRBJ2-1, with D tentatively TRBD2 (5 bases). This CDR3 has 14 amino acids. Trimming removed 4 bases from V and 3 bases from J, with 10 bases in between. Germline CDR1 and CDR2: LNHDA and SQIVND (reference sequence). The CDR3: CASSKGGNYNEQFF. In nucleotides, the CDR3 is TGTGCCAGTAGTAAAGGAGGAAACTACAATGAGCAGTTCTTC.

J is TRBJ1-1 and V is TRBV5-1; D is unclear. CDR3 size: 14 residues. Looked up from germline, CDR1 is SGHRS and CDR2 is YFSETQ. Trimming took 0 bases from V and 8 from J, leaving 14 bases between them. CDR3 DNA sequence: TGCGCCAGCAGCTTGGCCCTGCAGAACCCCGAAGCTTTCTTT. Translated, it gives CASSLALQNPEAFF. Complete variable domain (other parts from reference TRBV5-1 and TRBJ1-1): KAGVTQTPRYLIKTRGQQVTLSCSPISGHRSVSWYQQTPGQGLQFLFEYFSETQRNKGNFPGRFSGRQFSNSRSEMNVSTLELGDSALYLCASSLALQNPEAFFGQGTRLTVV.

The table lists this clonotype with many counts. This sequence joins TRBV20-1 and TRBJ2-5; D is unresolved. The germline CDR1 and CDR2 sequences are DFQATT and SNEGSKA (reference sequence). V lost 6 bases and J 3 bases, leaving 17 bases between the germline ends. The CDR3 is made up of 14 amino acids. CDR3 DNA: TGCAGTGCCCCTACCCTAGGATACAAAGAGACCCAGTACTTC. This encodes CSAPTLGYKETQYF.

This clonotype was detected ten times or more. The genes are TRBV5-1 and TRBJ1-1; a possible D gene is TRBD1 (5 bases). The CDR3 is 11 residues long. Germline V gives CDR1 SGHRS, CDR2 YFSETQ. V was clipped by 7 bases and J by 11 bases, with 15 bases between them. CDR3 residues: CASSAGGSAFF. CDR3 sequence (DNA): TGCGCCAGCTCCGCCGGGGGATCGGCTTTCTTT. The full variable domain, rest sourced from reference TRBV5-1 and TRBJ1-1, is KAGVTQTPRYLIKTRGQQVTLSCSPISGHRSVSWYQQTPGQGLQFLFEYFSETQRNKGNFPGRFSGRQFSNSRSEMNVSTLELGDSALYLCASSAGGSAFFGQGTRLTVV.

This clonotype was counted at least ten times. The chain recombines TRBV10-3 with TRBJ1-1, with TRBD1 matching over 8 bases. The CDR3 spans 15 residues. J was trimmed by 3 bases and V by 2 bases; bases with no gene match: 5. Germline V gives CDR1 ENHRY, CDR2 SYGVKD. CDR3 in DNA: TGTGCCATCAGTGAGAAAGGACAGGGACACACTGAAGCTTTCTTT. It codes for CAISEKGQGHTEAFF.

Details on this clonotype: The CDR3 ends on some other residue instead of the conserved phenylalanine or tryptophan, so this is likely a read error. The DNA is left out, because the CDR3 cannot be placed on it with certainty; the CDR3 is given as TCRdb lists it. The chain has TRBV20-1 and TRBJ1-1. The CDR3 comprises 16 residues, both ends counted. CDR1 and CDR2 from the germline V gene are DFQATT and SNEGSKA (reference sequence). The CDR3 here is CSARDREGRPNTEALL.

This clonotype was recorded many times. The J gene is TRBJ2-3, the V gene TRBV10-3; D remains ambiguous. V lost 3 bases and J 4 bases, leaving 14 bases between the germline ends. Germline CDR1 ENHRY, CDR2 SYGVKD. The CDR3 covers 15 residues. In DNA form, the CDR3 reads TGTGCCATCAGTGACCCTGTTAATCTCGCAGATACGCAGTATTTT. Translating it yields CAISDPVNLADTQYF.

This clonotype was recorded many times. V and J are TRBV20-1 and TRBJ1-2; D might be TRBD1 (5 bases). The CDR3 length is 13 residues. V gave up 5 bases and J gave up 4 bases, with 14 bases separating them. Germline-derived CDR1 and CDR2 are DFQATT and SNEGSKA (reference sequence). CDR3 region: CSASNRRIYGYTF. The CDR3 bases are TGCAGTGCTTCTAACAGGAGGATCTATGGCTACACCTTC.

This clonotype has just a few counts. The junction departs from germline at one end; a sequencing error may be responsible. The gene calls are TRBV9 and TRBJ2-3; 9 nucleotides agree with TRBD2. Germline V lookup: CDR1 SGDLS, CDR2 YYNGEE. The CDR3 is 15 amino acids. This CDR3 is CASSGLAASTDMQYF. The CDR3, as DNA: TGTGCCAGCAGCGGACTAGCGGCTAGCACAGATATGCAGTATTTT.

This clonotype was observed many times. CDR3: CASSVGQVTDTQYF. CDR3 coding DNA: TGTGCCAGCAGCGTAGGCCAGGTGACAGATACGCAGTATTTT. The rearrangement links TRBV9 to TRBJ2-3; D ambiguous. Germline values: CDR1 SGDLS, CDR2 YYNGEE. The V and J ends lost 0 bases and 3 bases respectively, with 8 bases between them. CDR3 length: 14 amino acids.

This clonotype occurred many times. Relative to the germline gene, one junction end is altered; a read error may explain this. The chain combines TRBV20-1 with TRBJ1-2; perhaps TRBD1 as D (6 bases). The CDR3 is 13 residues long. The V gene's germline CDR1 is DFQATT and CDR2 SNEGSKA (reference sequence). The CDR3 DNA reads as TGCAGTGCGAGAGGGGGGCGGAACTATGGCTACACCTTC. It encodes CSARGGRNYGYTF.

This clonotype occurred many times. This chain joins TRBV5-1 and TRBJ1-1, with 7 bases matching TRBD1. The CDR3 is made up of 14 amino acids. Germline CDR1 is SGHRS and CDR2 is YFSETQ. Unmatched junction bases numbered 7, after V lost 6 bases and J lost 2 bases. In DNA form, the CDR3 reads TGCGCCAGCACCGTGGGACAGACAAACACTGAAGCTTTCTTT. Protein sequence: CASTVGQTNTEAFF.

Remarks on this clonotype: An end of the junction does not agree with germline; a read error may underlie this. The chain uses TRBV11-2 and TRBJ2-3; D is possibly TRBD1 (5 bases). With the DNA end fitting TRBJ1-5 better, the J assignment may be wrong. The CDR3 length is 13 residues. Germline V CDR1 and CDR2: SGHAT, FQNNGV. CDR3 sequence (DNA): TGTGCTAGCAGCTTAGTGGGGGGAGATACGCAGCATTTT. As protein: CASSLVGGDTQHF.

This clonotype was counted at least ten times. The rearrangement links TRBV3-1 to TRBJ1-1; D not certain. V shed 1 base and J shed 1 base, with 7 bases lying between them. The CDR3 is 14 amino acids. Germline values: CDR1 LGHDT, CDR2 YNNKEL (reference sequence). The CDR3 spells CASSQADRNTEAFF. The CDR3, as DNA: TGTGCCAGCAGCCAAGCGGACCGGAACACTGAAGCTTTCTTT.

This clonotype was recorded at least ten times. This rearrangement joins TRBV20-1 to TRBJ1-1; TRBD1 aligns across 8 bases. Germline values: CDR1 DFQATT, CDR2 SNEGSKA (reference sequence). V lost 4 bases to trimming and J lost 1 base; unmatched junction nucleotides: 8. This CDR3 region has 15 residues. CDR3 loop: CSAKRAGGTNTEAFF. CDR3 nucleotide sequence: TGCAGTGCTAAGAGGGCAGGGGGCACGAACACTGAAGCTTTCTTT.

This clonotype has a count of ten or more. The V gene is TRBV5-1, the J gene TRBJ2-7, with 7 nucleotides matching TRBD1. The CDR3 sequence is 14 residues long. Germline V gene lookup returns CDR1 SGHRS and CDR2 YFSETQ. With V trimmed by 0 bases and J by 1 base, 1 base remained unmatched. Here the CDR3 reads CASSLGDRSYEQYF. CDR3 sequence (DNA): TGCGCCAGCAGCTTGGGGGACAGATCCTACGAGCAGTACTTC. The full variable domain, rest sourced from reference TRBV5-1 and TRBJ2-7, is KAGVTQTPRYLIKTRGQQVTLSCSPISGHRSVSWYQQTPGQGLQFLFEYFSETQRNKGNFPGRFSGRQFSNSRSEMNVSTLELGDSALYLCASSLGDRSYEQYFGPGTRLTVT.

In its sample, this clonotype was seen many times. The V gene is TRBV28, the J gene TRBJ1-1, with unresolved D. This CDR3 is 13 amino acids long. CDR1 and CDR2 from the germline V gene are MDHEN and SYDVKM. V gave up 8 bases and J gave up 7 bases, with 17 bases separating them. This CDR3 reads CASDPGILGEAFF. CDR3 sequence (DNA): TGTGCCAGCGACCCTGGGATCTTAGGTGAAGCTTTCTTT. The whole variable domain, filled in from reference TRBV28 and TRBJ1-1, reads DVKVTQSSRYLVKRTGEKVFLECVQDMDHENMFWYRQDPGLGLRLIYFSYDVKMKEKGDIPEGYSVSREKKERFSLILESASTNQTSMYLCASDPGILGEAFFGQGTRLTVV.

In this sample, this clonotype turned up many times. The chain carries TRBV6-2 or TRBV6-3 and TRBJ2-7; possibly TRBD2 for D (6 bases). Germline CDR1 reads MNHEY; CDR2 reads SVGEGT. This CDR3 spans 20 amino acids. Trimming pared 0 bases from V and 3 bases from J, leaving 27 bases between. The CDR3 bases are TGTGCCAGCAGTTACTCAGGAAACACGGGAGTTGCCTTCACCTACTACGAGCAGTACTTC. Protein product: CASSYSGNTGVAFTYYEQYF.

This clonotype was detected ten times or more. The J gene is TRBJ1-1, the V gene TRBV5-1, with D unclear. CDR3 length: 14 amino acids. Germline V gene data show CDR1 as SGHRS and CDR2 as YFSETQ. V dropped 0 bases and J dropped 7 bases, with 13 bases sitting between them. This chain's CDR3 is CASSLEGRPVEAFF. In DNA, the CDR3 is TGCGCCAGCAGCTTGGAGGGCAGGCCAGTTGAAGCTTTCTTT.

This rearrangement joins TRBV19 to TRBJ1-2; tentatively, D is TRBD1 (5 bases). Trimming took 5 bases from V and 4 from J, leaving 17 bases between them. This CDR3 has 15 amino acids. Germline V gives CDR1 LNHDA, CDR2 SQIVND (reference sequence). CDR3 residues: CASSSEPSQGYGYTF. CDR3 bases: TGTGCCAGTAGTTCTGAGCCCTCCCAGGGCTATGGCTACACCTTC.

This clonotype was observed at least ten times. The chain recombines TRBV14 with TRBJ2-3; the D gene is possibly TRBD2 (7 bases). V was trimmed by 2 bases and J by 4 bases, leaving 19 bases between them. The CDR3 is 17 amino acids. Germline V lookup: CDR1 SGHDN, CDR2 FVKESK. This chain's CDR3 is CASSQFDRREMPDTQYF. The CDR3 DNA reads as TGTGCCAGCAGCCAATTTGACAGGCGGGAGATGCCAGATACGCAGTATTTT.